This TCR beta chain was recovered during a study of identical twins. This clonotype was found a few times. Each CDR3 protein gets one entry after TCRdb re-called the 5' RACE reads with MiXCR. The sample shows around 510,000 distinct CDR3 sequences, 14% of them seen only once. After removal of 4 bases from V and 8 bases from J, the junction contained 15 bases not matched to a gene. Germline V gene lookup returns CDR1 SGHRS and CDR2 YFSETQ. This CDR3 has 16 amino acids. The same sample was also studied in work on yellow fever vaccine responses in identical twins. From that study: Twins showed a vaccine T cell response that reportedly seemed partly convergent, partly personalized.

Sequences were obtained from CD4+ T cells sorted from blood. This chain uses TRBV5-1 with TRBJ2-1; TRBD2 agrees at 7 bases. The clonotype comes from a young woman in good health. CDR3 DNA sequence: TGCGCCAGCAGCCGGCGTCAGGTGGGAGGGTTAGATGAGCAGTTCTTC. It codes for CASSRRQVGGLDEQFF.